This is a list of T cell receptor beta chains from one sample in a study of OX40 agonist ivuxolimab in advanced cancers. Measured with immunoSEQ multiplex PCR; TCRdb has only the in-frame clones, and not every one. The sample yields roughly 42,000 clones, 75% to 90% seen once. Here the sequenced sample was CD4+ or CD8+ T cells sorted from blood, taken in a trial of the OX40 agonist ivuxolimab. The source of these receptors is an adult with an advanced solid tumor such as melanoma, head and neck, liver or kidney cancer. Each CDR3 is given with its conserved first and last residue. A D gene is named only where the DNA matches it firmly. A row's size may be missing; if present it is once, few, many or a size class.

-,TRBJ1-3,TRBD1,TRBV5-6,TGTGCCAGCAGCTACCCCAGGGGGGAAAACACCATATATTTT,CASSYPRGENTIYF
-,TRBJ1-2,-,TRBV10-3,TGTGCCATCACCCCAGGGATTAACTATGGCTACACCTTC,CAITPGINYGYTF
-,TRBJ1-5,-,TRBV6-6,TGTGCCAGCAGCCCTGGGCTGGGGAGCAATCAGCCCCAGCATTTT,CASSPGLGSNQPQHF
-,TRBJ1-4,-,TRBV2,TGTGCCAGCAGTGAGTCCCCCAGGGAAGGGGATGAAAAACTGTTTTTT,CASSESPREGDEKLFF
-,TRBJ2-1,TRBD2,TRBV27,TGTGCCAGCAGTACAATAGCGGGAGGATACAATGAGCAGTTCTTC,CASSTIAGGYNEQFF
-,TRBJ1-5,TRBD1,TRBV19,TGTGCCAGTAGTAAACAGACAGGGGCAAGTCAGCCCCAGCATTTT,CASSKQTGASQPQHF
-,TRBJ2-5,TRBD1,TRBV13,TGTGCCAGCAGCCTCCTGGGGGGACAGGCCCCAGAGACCCAGTACTTC,CASSLLGGQAPETQYF
-,TRBJ2-2,TRBD2,TRBV2,TGTGCCAGCAGTGAGGGAGGGAAACGCGCCGGGGAGCTGTTTTTT,CASSEGGKRAGELFF
-,TRBJ1-4,-,TRBV25-1,TGTGCCAGCAGTGAATATAGGGTTACTAATGAAAAACTGTTTTTT,CASSEYRVTNEKLFF
-,TRBJ2-5,TRBD1,TRBV2,TGTGCCAGCGGACGGACAGGGAGGAGGGACGAAGAGACCCAGTACTTC,CASGRTGRRDEETQYF
-,TRBJ1-2,TRBD1,TRBV11-2,TGTGCCAGCACCCAGGGGACAGTCTATGGCTACACCTTC,CASTQGTVYGYTF
-,TRBJ1-1,-,TRBV11-2,TGTGCCAGCAGGGCGGGGGTGCCTGAAGCTTTCTTT,CASRAGVPEAFF
-,TRBJ1-5,-,TRBV7-2,TGTGCCAGCAGCTTAGGACTGCAGGAACCCGAGCCCCAGCATTTT,CASSLGLQEPEPQHF
-,TRBJ2-2,-,TRBV29-1,TGCAGCGTTTGGTGGGCCGGGGAGCTGTTTTTT,CSVWWAGELFF
-,TRBJ2-2,-,TRBV4-2,TGTGCCAGCAGTCAGGGGGGAACCGGGGAGCTGTTTTTT,CASSQGGTGELFF
-,TRBJ1-1,-,TRBV4-1,TGCGCCAGCAGGTCCGGGAAGAACACTGAAGCTTTCTTT,CASRSGKNTEAFF
few,TRBJ1-5,-,TRBV19,TGTGCCAGTAGTACCCTCTCTAGGGGGGGCGATAGCAATCAGCCCCAGCATTTT,CASSTLSRGGDSNQPQHF
-,TRBJ2-1,-,TRBV27,TGTGCCAGCAGTTTCCTAGGGGGAAATGAGCAGTTCTTC,CASSFLGGNEQFF
-,TRBJ2-3,-,TRBV5-1,TGCGCCAGCAGCAGCGACTTTGCGGGGGCGTCCCCCGGCACAGATACGCAGTATTTT,CASSSDFAGASPGTDTQYF